Listed below are T cell receptor beta chains from one sample, sequenced in a study of T cell repertoires in cytomegalovirus infection. MiXCR, run by TCRdb on the reads, gives a single entry per CDR3 protein. The profile shows some 220,000 distinct CDR3 sequences, roughly 34% of them singletons. No cognate antigen is known for these TCRs. Sample: CD8+ T cells from cultured PBMCs, taken from culture after CMV antigen stimulation. The source of these receptors is a human donor in good health (CMV status not recorded). Some clones in this sample may be carry-over from other donors' samples. Both conserved end residues are part of each CDR3. The D gene is left open where the match is weak. Clone sizes are given selectively: once, few, many, or a class where the clone is expanded.

>few|TRBJ1-2|15|TRBV12-3/TRBV12-4|NA
TGTGCCAGCACCCCCGGGGGGATAGTCCTCTATGGCTACACCTTC
CASTPGGIVLYGYTF
>few|TRBJ1-1|16|TRBV15|TRBD1
TGTGCCACCAGCAGAGCGAGGGGGCAGCGTAACACTGAAGCTTTCTTT
CATSRARGQRNTEAFF
>few|TRBJ1-1|18|TRBV27|TRBD1
TGTGCCAGCAGTTTATCGCCGGGACAGCATGTCATGAACACTGAAGCTTTCTTT
CASSLSPGQHVMNTEAFF
>NA|TRBJ2-2|16|TRBV5-3|TRBD2
TGTGCCAGCAGCCTAAACCCGGGAGGGCGCGGCGGGGAGCTGTTTTTT
CASSLNPGGRGGELFF
>NA|TRBJ2-3|12|TRBV29-1|NA
TGCAGCGTTGATTTAGTTCCAGATACGCAGTATTTT
CSVDLVPDTQYF
>few|TRBJ2-1|15|TRBV7-8|NA
TGTGCCAGCATTCTCCGGCCGAGCTCCTACAATGAGCAGTTCTTC
CASILRPSSYNEQFF
>many|TRBJ2-1|14|TRBV19|NA
TGTGCCAGTAGTATGGTAAGCGGTTACAATGAGCAGTTCTTC
CASSMVSGYNEQFF
>NA|TRBJ2-1|14|TRBV3-1|NA
TGTGCCAGCAGCCAAGCCGCCCTTAGGAATGAGCAGTTCTTC
CASSQAALRNEQFF
>NA|TRBJ1-1|15|TRBV11-2|NA
TGTGCCAGCAGCTTCCCCTCCCGCGGGGCCCTTGAAGCTTTCTTT
CASSFPSRGALEAFF
>NA|TRBJ2-5|14|TRBV15|NA
TGTGCCACCAGCAGAGCCAACAGCAGGGGGGCCCAGTACTTC
CATSRANSRGAQYF
>NA|TRBJ1-5|15|TRBV7-2|NA
TGTGCCAGCAGCTTGGACGGGACCGACAATCAGCCCCAGCATTTT
CASSLDGTDNQPQHF
>NA|TRBJ2-3|12|TRBV7-2|NA
TGTGCCAGCAGCTCGGGGTTGGATACGCAGTATTTT
CASSSGLDTQYF
>NA|TRBJ2-1|15|TRBV7-2|TRBD2
TGTGCCAGCAGCTCAAGCGGGGGGGCCAGCGGTGAGCAGTTCTTC
CASSSSGGASGEQFF
>NA|TRBJ1-2|12|TRBV7-2|NA
TGTGCCAGCAGCTTAGCCCCCTATGGCTACACCTTC
CASSLAPYGYTF
>few|TRBJ2-1|16|TRBV7-9|TRBD2
TGTGCCAGCAGCCCACGGTCCGCTAGCGGGCCGAATGAGCAGTTCTTC
CASSPRSASGPNEQFF
>NA|TRBJ2-2|18|TRBV7-6|TRBD2
TGTGCCAGCAGCCCTAGTTATAGCGGGAGCCCGAACACCGGGGAGCTGTTTTTT
CASSPSYSGSPNTGELFF
>many|TRBJ2-2|15|TRBV9|NA
TGTGCCAGCAGCGTAGGTGGGAGCGGCACCGGGGAGCTGTTTTTT
CASSVGGSGTGELFF
>NA|TRBJ1-1|15|TRBV7-3|NA
TGTGCCAGCAGCTACCCGGGAGGATTGGACACTGAAGCTTTCTTT
CASSYPGGLDTEAFF
>once|TRBJ2-3|13|TRBV27|NA
TGTGCCAGCAGCCTTCGCTCTCCCGATACGCAGTATTTT
CASSLRSPDTQYF
>few|TRBJ2-1|17|TRBV28|TRBD1
TGTGCCAGCAGTTTTTCTCTGGCGGGACAGGGCTACAATGAGCAGTTCTTC
CASSFSLAGQGYNEQFF
>NA|TRBJ1-1|16|TRBV4-1|NA
TGCGCCAGCAGCCAACCTCCGGGGGGTATGAACACTGAAGCTTTCTTT
CASSQPPGGMNTEAFF
>few|TRBJ2-7|13|TRBV20-1|TRBD2
TGCAGTGCTAGGACTAGCGGGTCCTACGAGCAGTACTTC
CSARTSGSYEQYF
>many|TRBJ2-2|16|TRBV7-2|TRBD1
TGTGCCAGCAGCCAAGCCCGACAGGGCCCCACCGGGGAGCTGTTTTTT
CASSQARQGPTGELFF
>NA|TRBJ2-1|16|TRBV9|TRBD2
TGTACCAGCAGCGTCTTAGCGGGAGGGCCAGACAATGAGCAGTTCTTC
CTSSVLAGGPDNEQFF
>NA|TRBJ2-5|12|TRBV5-4|TRBD2
TGTGCCACCTCGGGACTACAAGAGACCCAGTACTTC
CATSGLQETQYF
>NA|TRBJ1-2|16|TRBV7-2|NA
TGTGCCAGCAGCTTGGGGAGCCCACCGGGGGGTTATGGCTACACCTTC
CASSLGSPPGGYGYTF
>NA|TRBJ2-3|20|TRBV4-2|TRBD2
TGTGCCAGCAGTTCAAGACCCCCTAGCGGGGAGCGCCTTAGCACAGATACGCAGTATTTT
CASSSRPPSGERLSTDTQYF
>NA|TRBJ2-5|17|TRBV2|TRBD2
TGTGCCAGCAGTGAATCCCTTCTAGCGGGAGCCCAAGAGACCCAGTACTTT
CASSESLLAGAQETQYF
>NA|TRBJ1-1|14|TRBV19|NA
TGTGCCAGTATAAGGGACACTCTCCCTCCTGAAGCTTTCTTT
CASIRDTLPPEAFF
>few|TRBJ2-1|14|TRBV28|TRBD1
TGTGCCAGCAGACCGCGACAGGGGGCCAATGAGCAGTTCTTC
CASRPRQGANEQFF
>few|TRBJ2-3|18|TRBV24-1|NA
TGTGCCACCAGTGGAGGGGGAGGGAGGTCGAACTTCACAGATACGCAGTATTTT
CATSGGGGRSNFTDTQYF
>NA|TRBJ2-7|16|TRBV27|TRBD2
TGTGCCAGCAGTTTAAGGACGGGAGGCTACTCCTACGAGCAGTACTTC
CASSLRTGGYSYEQYF
>NA|TRBJ1-1|12|TRBV12-3/TRBV12-4|NA
TGTGCCAGCAGTTTAGGGTTGGGTGAAGCTTTCTTT
CASSLGLGEAFF
>few|TRBJ1-4|14|TRBV7-9|TRBD1
TGTGCCAGCAGCTCCCAGGGGGCGAGGGAAAAACTGTTTTTT
CASSSQGAREKLFF
>NA|TRBJ1-3|15|TRBV5-4|NA
TGTGCCAGCAGCTTGCAGGGAGGCGGTGGAAACACCATATATTTT
CASSLQGGGGNTIYF
>NA|TRBJ2-7|16|TRBV7-4|TRBD2
TGTGCCAGCAGCTTGCCCCCTAGCGGGGCTAACTACGAGCAGTACTTC
CASSLPPSGANYEQYF
>NA|TRBJ1-1|14|TRBV7-6|NA
TGTGCCAGCAGCTTAGCGGAGGTGAACACTGAAGCTTTCTTT
CASSLAEVNTEAFF